These 12 T cell receptor beta chains share one sample of origin, sequenced in a study of T cells in Graves' hyperthyroidism and ophthalmopathy. TCR beta CDR3 sequences were amplified from RNA transcripts. Researchers ran a first-round RT-PCR on the TCR CDR3 using the HTBI primer set. In TCRdb, the multiplex PCR reads were re-called with MiXCR into one record per CDR3 protein. The table shows about 410,000 distinct CDR3 sequences, with roughly 14% occurring only once. The sample comprised blood. The receptors come from a man aged 18 to 30 with Graves' ophthalmopathy.

The chain has TRBV4-1 and TRBJ1-5, with D maybe TRBD1 (5 bases). V dropped 7 bases and J dropped 1 base, with 20 bases sitting between them. The V gene's germline CDR1 is MGHRA and CDR2 YSYEKL. There are 17 residues in the CDR3. CDR3 coding DNA: TGCGCCAGCACCCTCGGACCGCCGGGGGTCAGCAATCAGCCCCAGCATTTT. Its protein product is CASTLGPPGVSNQPQHF.

This clonotype was observed many times. The chain joins TRBV2 to TRBJ2-5; 14 nucleotides agree with TRBD2. The V gene end was trimmed by 7 bases and the J gene end by 5 bases; junction bases not matched to a gene: 9. This CDR3 contains 16 residues. The germline gives CDR1 SNHLY, CDR2 FYNNEI. The CDR3 DNA reads as TGTGCCAGCAATCTTGCGGGACTAGCGGGAGTGGAGACCCAGTACTTC. It specifies CASNLAGLAGVETQYF.

The V gene is TRBV19, the J gene TRBJ2-5; tentative D call: TRBD1 (5 bases). CDR3 length: 13 amino acids. Germline V gives CDR1 LNHDA, CDR2 SQIVND (reference sequence). Trimming cost V 9 bases and J 2 bases, with 13 bases left between them. CDR3 sequence (DNA): TGTGCCAGCTTGGACATCGGACAAGAGACCCAGTACTTC. Its translation: CASLDIGQETQYF.

This clonotype was seen a handful of times. This chain links TRBV6-1 with TRBJ2-5; the D is unclear. The ends were cut back, 5 bases at V and 5 bases at J, with 12 bases in the middle. CDR3 size: 13 residues. Per germline, CDR1 MNHNS and CDR2 SASEGT. Here the CDR3 DNA reads TGTGCCAGCAGTTCTACCAGAAGGGAGACCCAGTACTTC. Protein sequence: CASSSTRRETQYF.

In this sample, this clonotype turned up many times. Germline and junction disagree at one end, which may indicate a read error. The chain joins TRBV5-1 to TRBJ1-1; D is perhaps TRBD1 (5 bases). CDR1 SGHRS and CDR2 YFSETQ come from the germline V gene. The CDR3 is 13 amino acids. Here the CDR3 reads CASSPGLNTEAFF. CDR3 sequence (DNA): TGTGCCAGCAGTCCGGGGCTGAACACTGAAGCTTTCTTT. The full variable domain, rest sourced from reference TRBV5-1 and TRBJ1-1, is KAGVTQTPRYLIKTRGQQVTLSCSPISGHRSVSWYQQTPGQGLQFLFEYFSETQRNKGNFPGRFSGRQFSNSRSEMNVSTLELGDSALYLCASSPGLNTEAFFGQGTRLTVV.

The chain recombines TRBV11-2 with TRBJ2-1; 10 bases line up with TRBD2. J gave up 5 bases and V 6 bases, and 4 bases lay outside the gene matches. CDR1 is SGHAT and CDR2 is FQNNGV in the germline V gene. The CDR3 consists of 14 residues. This CDR3 reads CASRSGRAHNEQFF. CDR3 sequence (DNA): TGTGCCAGCAGGAGCGGGAGGGCTCACAATGAGCAGTTCTTC.

J is TRBJ2-1 and V is TRBV30, with D maybe TRBD1 (5 bases). CDR3 length: 17 residues. Germline assignment: CDR1 GTSNPN and CDR2 SVGIG (reference sequence). V lost 1 base to trimming and J lost 0 bases, with 16 bases between them. The CDR3 DNA follows: TGTGCCTGGAGTGGGGTAGTGGGGCCGAGCTCCTACAATGAGCAGTTCTTC. This gives the protein CAWSGVVGPSSYNEQFF. Full variable domain (remainder filled in from reference TRBV30 and TRBJ2-1): SQTIHQWPATLVQPVGSPLSLECTVEGTSNPNLYWYRQAAGRGLQLLFYSVGIGQISSEVPQNLSASRPQDRQFILSSKKLLLSDSGFYLCAWSGVVGPSSYNEQFFGPGTRLTVL.

This clonotype was found many times. The rearrangement uses TRBV6-1 and TRBJ2-7, with D maybe TRBD1 (5 bases). The CDR3 is 14 residues long. The germline V gene encodes CDR1 MNHNS and CDR2 SASEGT. Trimming pared 2 bases from V and 3 bases from J, leaving 11 bases between. The CDR3 region is CASSEFLQGYEQYF. In DNA, the CDR3 is TGTGCCAGCAGTGAATTTCTCCAGGGCTACGAGCAGTACTTC.

In its sample, this clonotype was seen many times. The rearrangement joins TRBV3-1 to TRBJ2-3; D ambiguous. This CDR3 region has 13 residues. Germline CDR1 is LGHDT and CDR2 is YNNKEL (reference sequence). V was shortened by 0 bases and J by 5 bases, with 6 bases between the two germline ends. Here the CDR3 DNA reads TGTGCCAGCAGCCAAGACGGCGGAGATACGCAGTATTTT. Amino acids: CASSQDGGDTQYF.

This clonotype was found many times. The chain has TRBV28 and TRBJ1-2, with D tentatively TRBD1 (6 bases). The CDR3 runs to 14 residues. Germline V gives CDR1 MDHEN, CDR2 SYDVKM. V shed 6 bases and J shed 5 bases, with 16 bases lying between them. The CDR3 DNA reads as TGTGCCAGCAGCTCACAGGGACCCGAATATGGCTACACCTTC. It translates to CASSSQGPEYGYTF.

This clonotype was seen a handful of times. The chain's CDR3 is CASKIQGGVEPQHF. CDR3 bases: TGTGCCAGCAAGATACAGGGTGGGGTAGAGCCCCAGCATTTT. The chain employs TRBV6-1 and TRBJ1-5, with a tentative D call TRBD1 (6 bases). There are 14 residues in the CDR3. V lost 7 bases and J 8 bases, leaving 18 bases between the germline ends. Germline V gene data show CDR1 as MNHNS and CDR2 as SASEGT.

In this sample, this clonotype turned up many times. The chain combines TRBV18 with TRBJ2-2, with 8 nucleotides matching TRBD1. The CDR3 covers 15 residues. Germline values: CDR1 KGHSH, CDR2 LQKENI. J gave up 7 bases and V 5 bases, and 9 bases lay outside the gene matches. This CDR3 is CASSGARGRDGELFF. CDR3 DNA: TGTGCCAGCTCAGGGGCCAGGGGGCGCGACGGGGAGCTGTTTTTT.